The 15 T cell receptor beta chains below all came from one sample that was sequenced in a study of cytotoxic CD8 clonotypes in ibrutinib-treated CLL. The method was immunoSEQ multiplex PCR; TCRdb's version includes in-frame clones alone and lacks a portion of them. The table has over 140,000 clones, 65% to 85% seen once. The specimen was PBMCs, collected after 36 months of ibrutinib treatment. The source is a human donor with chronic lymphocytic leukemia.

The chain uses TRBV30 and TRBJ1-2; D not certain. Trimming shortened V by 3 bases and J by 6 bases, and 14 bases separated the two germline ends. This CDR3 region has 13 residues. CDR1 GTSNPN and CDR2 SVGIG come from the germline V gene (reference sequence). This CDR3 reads CAWSPPGHHGYTF. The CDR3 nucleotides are TGTGCCTGGAGCCCCCCCGGTCACCATGGCTACACCTTC.

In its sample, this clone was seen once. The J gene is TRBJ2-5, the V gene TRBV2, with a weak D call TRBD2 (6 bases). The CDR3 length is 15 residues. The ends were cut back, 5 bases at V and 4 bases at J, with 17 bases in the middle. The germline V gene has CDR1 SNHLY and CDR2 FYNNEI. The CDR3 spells CASSTFWVEGETQYF. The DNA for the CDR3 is TGTGCCAGCAGTACCTTCTGGGTGGAGGGAGAGACCCAGTACTTC.

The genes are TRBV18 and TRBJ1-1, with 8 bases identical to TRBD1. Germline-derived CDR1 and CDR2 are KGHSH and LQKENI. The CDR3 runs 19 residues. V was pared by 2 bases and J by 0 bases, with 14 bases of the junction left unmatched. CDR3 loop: CASSPNKQGGSGMNTEAFF. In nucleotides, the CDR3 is TGTGCCAGCTCACCAAATAAACAGGGGGGGTCAGGTATGAACACTGAAGCTTTCTTT.

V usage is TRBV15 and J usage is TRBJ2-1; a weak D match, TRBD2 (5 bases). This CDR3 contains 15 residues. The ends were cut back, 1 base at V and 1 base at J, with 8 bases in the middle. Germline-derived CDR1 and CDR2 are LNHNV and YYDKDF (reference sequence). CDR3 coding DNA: TGTGCCACCAGCAGAGGGAGCGGATCCTACAATGAGCAGTTCTTC. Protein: CATSRGSGSYNEQFF.

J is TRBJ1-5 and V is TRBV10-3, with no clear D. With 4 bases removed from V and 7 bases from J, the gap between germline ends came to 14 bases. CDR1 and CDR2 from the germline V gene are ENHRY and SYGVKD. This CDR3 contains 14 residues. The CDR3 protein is CAISGSEDFQPQHF. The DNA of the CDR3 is TGTGCCATCAGTGGTTCTGAGGATTTCCAGCCCCAGCATTTT.

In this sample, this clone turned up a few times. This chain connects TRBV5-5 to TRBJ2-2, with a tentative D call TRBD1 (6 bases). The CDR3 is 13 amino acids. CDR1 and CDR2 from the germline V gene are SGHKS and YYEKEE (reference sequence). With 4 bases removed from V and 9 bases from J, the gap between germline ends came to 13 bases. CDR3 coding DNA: TGTGCCAGCAGCCTCCAACAGGGCCGGGAGCTGTTTTTT. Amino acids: CASSLQQGRELFF.

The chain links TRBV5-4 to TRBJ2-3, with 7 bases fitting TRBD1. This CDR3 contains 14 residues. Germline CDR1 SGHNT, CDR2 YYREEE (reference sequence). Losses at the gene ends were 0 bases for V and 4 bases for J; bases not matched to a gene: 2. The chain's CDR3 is CASSLETGSDTQYF. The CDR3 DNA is TGTGCCAGCAGCTTGGAGACAGGGTCAGATACGCAGTATTTT.

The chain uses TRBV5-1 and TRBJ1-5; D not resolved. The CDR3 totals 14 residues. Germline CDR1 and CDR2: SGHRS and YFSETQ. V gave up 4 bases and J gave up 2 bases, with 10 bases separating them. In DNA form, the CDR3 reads TGCGCCAGCAGCATGGACGCGGGCAATCAGCCCCAGCATTTT. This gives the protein CASSMDAGNQPQHF.

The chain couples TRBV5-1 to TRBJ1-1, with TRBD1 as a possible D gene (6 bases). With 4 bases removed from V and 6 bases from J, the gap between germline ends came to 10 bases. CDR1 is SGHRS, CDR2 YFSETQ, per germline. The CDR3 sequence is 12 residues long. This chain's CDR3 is CASSTRGSEAFF. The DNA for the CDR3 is TGCGCCAGCAGCACGAGGGGGTCTGAAGCTTTCTTT.

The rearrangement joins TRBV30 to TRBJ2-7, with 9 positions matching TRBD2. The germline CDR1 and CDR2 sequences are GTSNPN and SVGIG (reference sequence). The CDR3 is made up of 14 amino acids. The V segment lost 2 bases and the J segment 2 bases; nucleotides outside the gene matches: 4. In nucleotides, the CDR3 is TGTGCCTGGAGTTTTGGCGGGGGGGCCTACGAGCAGTACTTC. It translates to CAWSFGGGAYEQYF. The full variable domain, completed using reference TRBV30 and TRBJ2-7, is SQTIHQWPATLVQPVGSPLSLECTVEGTSNPNLYWYRQAAGRGLQLLFYSVGIGQISSEVPQNLSASRPQDRQFILSSKKLLLSDSGFYLCAWSFGGGAYEQYFGPGTRLTVT.

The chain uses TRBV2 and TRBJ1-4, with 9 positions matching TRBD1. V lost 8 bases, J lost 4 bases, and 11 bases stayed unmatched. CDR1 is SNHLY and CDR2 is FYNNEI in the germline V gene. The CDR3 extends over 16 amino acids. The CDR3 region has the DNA TGTGCCAGCCTAAGGGACAGGGTGGCAAATAATGAAAAACTGTTTTTT. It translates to CASLRDRVANNEKLFF.

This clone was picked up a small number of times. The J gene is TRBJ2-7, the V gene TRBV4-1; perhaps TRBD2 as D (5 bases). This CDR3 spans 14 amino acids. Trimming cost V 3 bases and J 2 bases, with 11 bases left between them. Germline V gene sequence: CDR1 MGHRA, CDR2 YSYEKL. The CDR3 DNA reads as TGCGCCAGCAGCCATCCCGGGGAAACCTACGAGCAGTACTTC. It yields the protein CASSHPGETYEQYF.

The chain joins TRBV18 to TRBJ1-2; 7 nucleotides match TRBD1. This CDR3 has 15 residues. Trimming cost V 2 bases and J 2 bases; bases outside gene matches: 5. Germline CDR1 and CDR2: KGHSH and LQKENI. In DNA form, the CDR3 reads TGTGCCAGCTCACCAACCGGGACAGAGAACTATGGCTACACCTTC. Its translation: CASSPTGTENYGYTF.

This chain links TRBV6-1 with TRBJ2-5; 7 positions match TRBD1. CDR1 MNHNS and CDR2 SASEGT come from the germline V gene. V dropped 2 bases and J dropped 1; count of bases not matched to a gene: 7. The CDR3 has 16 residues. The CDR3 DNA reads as TGTGCCAGCAGTGAACAAGGGGGCCCAATCCAAGAGACCCAGTACTTC. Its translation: CASSEQGGPIQETQYF.

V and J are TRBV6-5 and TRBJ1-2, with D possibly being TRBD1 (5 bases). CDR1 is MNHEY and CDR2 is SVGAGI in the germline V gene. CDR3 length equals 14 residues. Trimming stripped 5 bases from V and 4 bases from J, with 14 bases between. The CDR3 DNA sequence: TGTGCCAGCAGTCAGGAGGGACCTCTCTATGGCTACACCTTC. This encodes CASSQEGPLYGYTF.